Below are 8 T cell receptor beta chains sequenced from a single sample in a study of blood T cell repertoires in COVID-19. The table came from immunoSEQ multiplex PCR; TCRdb's copy has only in-frame clones and leaves some out. Counted here are roughly 300,000 clones, 88% occurring once; the ten biggest clones make up roughly 9.1%. Sequencing input: peripheral blood. Every receptor here comes from a man younger than 30 with active or convalescent COVID-19.

This chain connects TRBV3-1 (or the pseudogene TRBV3-2) to TRBJ1-1; no firm D call. The CDR3 has 14 amino acids. Trimming left V 0 bases short and J 1 base short, with 6 bases between. The germline V gene encodes CDR1 LGHDT and CDR2 YNNKEL (reference sequence). CDR3 loop: CASSQDRWNTEAFF. The CDR3, as DNA: TGTGCCAGCAGCCAAGACAGGTGGAACACTGAAGCTTTCTTT.

The chain couples TRBV6-5 to TRBJ1-6; 7 positions agree with TRBD1. The CDR3 is 15 residues long. V trimming: 5 bases; J trimming: 5 bases; junction bases outside the gene matches: 6. Per the germline V gene, CDR1 is MNHEY and CDR2 is SVGAGI. In DNA, the CDR3 is TGTGCCAGCAGTAGTAGACAGGGAGATAATTCACCCCTCCACTTT. It encodes CASSSRQGDNSPLHF.

The chain has TRBV7-3 and TRBJ1-1; the match to TRBD1 covers 8 bases. Germline CDR1 SGHTA, CDR2 FQGTGA. V dropped 5 bases and J dropped 7; count of bases not matched to a gene: 6. This CDR3 is built from 13 residues. The CDR3 spells CASSPQGQGEAFF. The CDR3 DNA sequence: TGTGCCAGCAGCCCACAAGGACAGGGTGAAGCTTTCTTT.

The rearrangement links TRBV9 to TRBJ2-7; weak D call: TRBD1 (5 bases). The CDR3 is 12 residues long. Germline V gene sequence: CDR1 SGDLS, CDR2 YYNGEE. V was cut by 3 bases and J by 7 bases, with 11 bases left in between. CDR3 amino acids: CASSGPGREQYF. The CDR3 DNA follows: TGTGCCAGCAGCGGCCCAGGGCGGGAGCAGTACTTC.

The chain is built from TRBV9 and TRBJ2-7; the match to TRBD2 covers 9 bases. This CDR3 comprises 15 residues. Germline V gives CDR1 SGDLS, CDR2 YYNGEE. The trim removed 0 bases at V and 5 bases at J, leaving 6 bases unmatched. CDR3 region: CASSVAPASGDEQYF. The CDR3 DNA is TGTGCCAGCAGCGTAGCTCCCGCTAGCGGGGACGAGCAGTACTTC.

The genes are TRBV11-1 and TRBJ2-1; 12 bases line up with TRBD2. Germline assignment: CDR1 SGHAT and CDR2 FQDESV (reference sequence). V trimming: 4 bases; J trimming: 4 bases; junction bases outside the gene matches: 2. This CDR3 comprises 15 residues. CDR3 sequence: CASSSLAGGYNEQFF. Written as DNA, the CDR3 is TGTGCCAGCAGCTCACTAGCGGGGGGATACAATGAGCAGTTCTTC. The full variable domain, with the rest looked up from reference TRBV11-1 and TRBJ2-1, is EAEVAQSPRYKITEKSQAVAFWCDPISGHATLYWYRQILGQGPELLVQFQDESVVDDSQLPKDRFSAERLKGVDSTLKIQPAELGDSAMYLCASSSLAGGYNEQFFGPGTRLTVL.

V gene TRBV7-9 combines with J gene TRBJ2-7; D possibly corresponds to TRBD2 (6 bases). CDR3 size: 12 residues. Germline loops: CDR1 SEHNR, CDR2 FQNEAQ (reference sequence). The V gene lost 3 bases and the J gene lost 6 bases, with 9 bases spanning the gap. CDR3 bases: TGTGCCAGCAGCTTCGGGGGAACCGAGCAGTACTTC. This encodes CASSFGGTEQYF.

The chain links TRBV6-1 to TRBJ1-3; 10 bases align to TRBD1. Germline values: CDR1 MNHNS, CDR2 SASEGT. There are 17 residues in the CDR3. V lost 0 bases, J lost 8 bases, and 10 bases stayed unmatched. The chain's CDR3 is CASSEALDRGSGYTIYF. The CDR3 nucleotides are TGTGCCAGCAGTGAAGCATTGGACAGGGGGTCGGGGTACACCATATATTTT.